This is a list of T cell receptor beta chains from one sample in a study of PD-1 blockade in classical Hodgkin lymphoma. The protocol was immunoSEQ multiplex PCR, while the TCRdb copy is restricted to in-frame clones and leaves out a portion. The data contain 47,000 or so clones, 73% of them singletons. This sample comprised peripheral blood mononuclear cells (PBMCs), obtained at baseline. All receptors come from a human donor with classical Hodgkin lymphoma. CDR3s include the opening cysteine and the closing phenylalanine or tryptophan. The order of the fields is D gene, V gene, J gene, clone size, CDR3 protein, CDR3 DNA. D genes are given only for firm matches. Size is omitted from some rows. Given values are once, few, many or a class for expanded clones.

D: -; V: TRBV5-1; J: TRBJ2-2; size: -; CDR3: CASTGGAGDTGELFF; DNA: TGCGCCAGCACTGGGGGGGCCGGGGACACCGGGGAGCTGTTTTTT
D: -; V: TRBV27; J: TRBJ1-1; size: -; CDR3: CASSWGSANTEAFF; DNA: TGTGCCAGCAGTTGGGGATCGGCGAACACTGAAGCTTTCTTT
D: -; V: TRBV11-1; J: TRBJ2-7; size: -; CDR3: CASSLAATGGKYEQYF; DNA: TGTGCCAGCAGCTTAGCGGCGACAGGTGGGAAGTACGAGCAGTACTTC
D: -; V: TRBV6-6; J: TRBJ1-5; size: -; CDR3: CASSYQSNQPQHF; DNA: TGTGCCAGCAGTTATCAGAGCAATCAGCCCCAGCATTTT
D: TRBD2; V: TRBV27; J: TRBJ2-7; size: medium-sized; CDR3: CASSLGGRGNEQYF; DNA: TGTGCCAGCAGTTTAGGCGGGAGGGGAAACGAGCAGTACTTC
D: -; V: TRBV6-6; J: TRBJ1-2; size: -; CDR3: CASSSPGVGGNTF; DNA: TGTGCCAGCAGTTCACCCGGGGTTGGAGGGAACACCTTC
D: TRBD1; V: TRBV28; J: TRBJ1-2; size: few; CDR3: CASRPPQGAHYGYTF; DNA: TGTGCCAGCAGACCACCCCAGGGGGCGCACTATGGCTACACCTTC
D: TRBD1; V: TRBV28; J: TRBJ1-4; size: -; CDR3: CASSLITGGKEKLFF; DNA: TGTGCCAGCAGTTTAATTACAGGGGGAAAGGAAAAACTGTTTTTT
D: -; V: TRBV20-1; J: TRBJ1-3; size: medium-sized; CDR3: CSAFSGNTIYF; DNA: TGCAGTGCTTTCTCTGGAAACACCATATATTTT
D: -; V: TRBV2; J: TRBJ1-2; size: -; CDR3: CASSELDRHDSNYGYTF; DNA: TGTGCCAGCAGTGAATTGGACAGACATGACTCTAACTATGGCTACACCTTC
D: TRBD1; V: TRBV5-6; J: TRBJ2-5; size: -; CDR3: CASSLGQGRQTQYF; DNA: TGTGCCAGCAGCTTGGGACAGGGGAGGCAGACCCAGTACTTC
D: -; V: TRBV2; J: TRBJ1-4; size: -; CDR3: CASRPRVATNEKLFF; DNA: TGTGCCAGCAGACCGAGGGTTGCAACTAATGAAAAACTGTTTTTT